The sequence of this T cell receptor (beta chain) was determined in a study of early stage breast cancer tumors. Turning to the study itself: Each sample averaged approximately 10-fold read coverage.

Broader study findings: Enriched TCRB sequences shared across patients were mostly commonly generated sequences.

The germline V gene encodes CDR1 SEHNR and CDR2 FQNEAQ (reference sequence). CDR3 size: 13 residues. Trimming took 4 bases from V and 4 from J, leaving 9 bases between them. With regard to this clone: Antigen unknown.

Libraries were prepared by immunoSEQ multiplex PCR; TCRdb keeps only in-frame clonotypes and omits some of them. The sample yields fewer than 35,000 clones, 60% to 80% seen once. The receptor was isolated from a young adult with breast cancer. Sequenced sample: breast tumor tissue. The chain has TRBV7-9 and TRBJ2-3; the D gene is possibly TRBD2 (5 bases). CDR3 coding DNA: TGTGCCAGCAGCTCACTAGTCTCAGATACGCAGTATTTT. Translated, it gives CASSSLVSDTQYF.